This section outlines one T cell receptor beta chain sequence together with its context. This sample was included in a study of blood T cell repertoires in COVID-19. About the study: Nucleic acid was either cDNA or gDNA, and it came from T cells, B-cell-depleted T cells, or PBMCs.

The CDR3 spans 14 residues. V was clipped by 0 bases and J by 0 bases, with 5 bases between them. Study members were between roughly 18 and 100 years old and lived in 20 to 30 US regions. Clinical history as reported by participants underpinned cohort assignment. Profiling relied on immunoSEQ multiplex PCR, and the TCRdb table lists in-frame clones only, not all of them. The repertoire consists of under 350,000 clones, with about 86% occurring once and the leading ten covering around 4.4%. This receptor was identified in a woman between 40 and 50 years old with acute COVID-19. The chain combines TRBV5-3 with TRBJ2-3, with no clear D. TRBV5-3 is an ORF for which the function is uncertain. The specimen was PBMCs or T cells enriched from blood (not recorded which). The DNA of the CDR3 is TGTGCCAGAAGCTTGGGACAAAGCACAGATACGCAGTATTTT. Protein sequence: CARSLGQSTDTQYF.